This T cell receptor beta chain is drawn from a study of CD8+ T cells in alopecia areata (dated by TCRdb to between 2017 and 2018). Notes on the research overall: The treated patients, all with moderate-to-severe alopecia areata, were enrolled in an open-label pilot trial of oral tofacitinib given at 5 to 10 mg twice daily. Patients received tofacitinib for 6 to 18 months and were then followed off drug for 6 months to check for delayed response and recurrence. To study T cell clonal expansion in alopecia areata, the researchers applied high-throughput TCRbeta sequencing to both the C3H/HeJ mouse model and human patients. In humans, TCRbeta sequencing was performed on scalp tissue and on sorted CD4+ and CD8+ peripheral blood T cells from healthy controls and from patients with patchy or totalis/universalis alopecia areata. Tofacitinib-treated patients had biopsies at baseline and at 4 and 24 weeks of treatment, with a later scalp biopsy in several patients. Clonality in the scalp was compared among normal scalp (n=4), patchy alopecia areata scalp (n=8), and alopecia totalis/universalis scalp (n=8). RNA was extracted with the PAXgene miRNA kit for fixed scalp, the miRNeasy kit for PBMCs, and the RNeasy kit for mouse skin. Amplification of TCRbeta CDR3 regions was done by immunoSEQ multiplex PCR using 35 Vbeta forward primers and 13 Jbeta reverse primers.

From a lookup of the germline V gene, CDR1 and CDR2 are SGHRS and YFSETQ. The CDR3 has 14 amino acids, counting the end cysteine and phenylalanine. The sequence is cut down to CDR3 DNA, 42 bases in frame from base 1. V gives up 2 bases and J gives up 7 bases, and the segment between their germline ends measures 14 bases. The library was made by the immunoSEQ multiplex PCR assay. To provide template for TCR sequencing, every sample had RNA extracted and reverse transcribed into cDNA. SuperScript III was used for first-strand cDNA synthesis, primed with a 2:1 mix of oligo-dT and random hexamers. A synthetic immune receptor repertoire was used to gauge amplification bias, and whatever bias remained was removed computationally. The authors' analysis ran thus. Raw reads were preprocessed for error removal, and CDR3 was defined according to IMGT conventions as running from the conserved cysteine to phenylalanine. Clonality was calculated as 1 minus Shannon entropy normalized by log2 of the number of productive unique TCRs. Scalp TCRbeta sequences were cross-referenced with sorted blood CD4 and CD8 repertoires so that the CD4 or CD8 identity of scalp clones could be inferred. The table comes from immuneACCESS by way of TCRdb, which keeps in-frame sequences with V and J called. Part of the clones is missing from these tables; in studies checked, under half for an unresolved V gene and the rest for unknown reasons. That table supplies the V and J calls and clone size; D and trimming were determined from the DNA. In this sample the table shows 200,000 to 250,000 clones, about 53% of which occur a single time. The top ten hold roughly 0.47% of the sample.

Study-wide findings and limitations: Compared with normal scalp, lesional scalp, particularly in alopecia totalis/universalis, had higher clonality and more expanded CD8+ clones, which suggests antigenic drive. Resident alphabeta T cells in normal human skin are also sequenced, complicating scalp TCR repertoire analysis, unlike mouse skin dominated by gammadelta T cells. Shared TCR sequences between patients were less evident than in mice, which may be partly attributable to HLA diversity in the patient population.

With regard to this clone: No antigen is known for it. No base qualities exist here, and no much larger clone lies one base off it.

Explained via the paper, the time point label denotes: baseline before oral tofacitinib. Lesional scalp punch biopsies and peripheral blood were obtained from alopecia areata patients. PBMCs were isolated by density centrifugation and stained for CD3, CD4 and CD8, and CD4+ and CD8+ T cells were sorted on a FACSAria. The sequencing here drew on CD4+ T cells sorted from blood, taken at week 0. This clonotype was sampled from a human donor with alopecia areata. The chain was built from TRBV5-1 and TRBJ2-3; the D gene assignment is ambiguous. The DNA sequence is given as TGCGCCAGCAGCTTCCTTGGCCCAGCAAATACGCAGTATTTT. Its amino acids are CASSFLGPANTQYF.